Reported below is one TCR beta chain. Its target is unknown. This specimen belongs to a study of CD8+ T cells in alopecia areata. From PBMCs, CD4+ and CD8+ T cells were sorted. The germline V gene encodes CDR1 SNHLY and CDR2 FYNNEI. This CDR3 spans 14 amino acids. After removal of 5 bases from V and 2 bases from J, the junction contained 2 bases not matched to a gene. The sequencing template was cDNA reverse transcribed from extracted RNA. Profiled with immunoSEQ multiplex PCR; TCRdb holds only in-frame clones, not every one. The sample holds some 110,000 clones, around 64% seen once. Whole-study results and caveats: Lesional tissue from the scalp (especially in alopecia totalis/universalis) showed higher clonality than normal scalp. Scalp specimens additionally yield sequences from normal skin's resident alphabeta T cells.

This chain connects TRBV2 to TRBJ1-2; 10 nucleotides line up with TRBD1. The sequence was obtained from a human donor in good health. What was sequenced was CD4+ T cells sorted from blood. The CDR3 DNA reads as TGTGCCAGCAGTCGACAGGGGGCGAACTATGGCTACACCTTC. Amino acid sequence: CASSRQGANYGYTF.